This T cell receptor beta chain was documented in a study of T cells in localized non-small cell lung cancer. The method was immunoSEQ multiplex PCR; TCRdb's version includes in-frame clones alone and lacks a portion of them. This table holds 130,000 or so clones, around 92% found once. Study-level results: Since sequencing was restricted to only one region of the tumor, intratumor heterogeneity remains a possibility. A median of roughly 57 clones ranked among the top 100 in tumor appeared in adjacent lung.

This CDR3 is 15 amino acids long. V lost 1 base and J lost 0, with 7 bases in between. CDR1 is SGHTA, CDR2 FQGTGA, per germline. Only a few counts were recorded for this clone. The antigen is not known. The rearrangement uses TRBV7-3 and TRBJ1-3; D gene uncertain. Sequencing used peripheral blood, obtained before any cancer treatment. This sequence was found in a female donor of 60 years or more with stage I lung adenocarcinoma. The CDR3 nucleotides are TGTGCCAGCAGCTTAAGCTGGTCCTCTGGAAACACCATATATTTT. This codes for CASSLSWSSGNTIYF.